Listed here are 5 T cell receptor beta chains from one sample, sequenced in a study of regulatory T cells in long-lasting Graves disease. The time point was: newly diagnosed GD, antithyroid drugs for less than 3 months. RNA isolated from PBMCs was used to make the TCR library. Construction of the TCR beta libraries employed iRepertoire HTBI primers in conjunction with Arm-PCR of CDR3 regions. TCRdb fed the multiplex PCR reads into MiXCR, producing one record per CDR3 protein. The sample shows some 250,000 distinct CDR3 sequences, 18% of them seen only once. The sample was also reused in another study, on T cells in Graves' hyperthyroidism and ophthalmopathy.

The source was peripheral blood mononuclear cells (PBMCs), collected at new diagnosis, from a patient treated with antithyroid drugs. The origin of the receptors is a woman in her twenties or thirties with Graves disease.

Ten or more counts support this clonotype. The chain employs TRBV9 and TRBJ1-1; 7 nucleotides agree with TRBD1. This CDR3 region has 14 residues. Germline V gene sequence: CDR1 SGDLS, CDR2 YYNGEE. The junction had 7 bases not matched to a gene; V was cut back by 6 bases and J by 2 bases. CDR3 in DNA: TGTGCCAGCAAAGGGCAGGGGGGCAACACTGAAGCTTTCTTT. This translates into CASKGQGGNTEAFF.

The chain is built from TRBV6-9 and TRBJ2-7, with D maybe TRBD1 (5 bases). CDR3 length: 14 amino acids. The germline CDR1 and CDR2 sequences are MNHGY and SVAAGI. V lost 2 bases and J 0 bases, leaving 8 bases between the germline ends. This CDR3 reads CASSYKGFSYEQYF. CDR3 DNA sequence: TGTGCCAGCAGTTATAAGGGGTTCTCCTACGAGCAGTACTTC.

This clonotype came up many times. The gene calls are TRBV7-9 and TRBJ1-2; perhaps TRBD1 as D (5 bases). The V gene lost 0 bases and the J gene lost 4 bases, with 15 bases spanning the gap. The CDR3 sequence is 16 residues long. CDR1 and CDR2 (germline): SEHNR, FQNEAQ (reference sequence). The CDR3 here is CASSLAVAGWGYGYTF. CDR3 DNA: TGTGCCAGCAGCTTAGCGGTCGCAGGGTGGGGCTATGGCTACACCTTC.

The table lists this clonotype with many counts. The V and J genes are TRBV11-2 and TRBJ2-7; perhaps TRBD1 as D (6 bases). Trimming took 1 base from V and 0 from J, leaving 10 bases between them. CDR3 size: 15 residues. CDR1 and CDR2 from the germline V gene are SGHAT and FQNNGV. CDR3 coding DNA: TGTGCCAGCAGCTTAGGCAGGACAGTCTCCTACGAGCAGTACTTC. Amino acid sequence: CASSLGRTVSYEQYF.

The sample holds many counts of this clonotype. This chain uses TRBV11-2 with TRBJ2-1; perhaps TRBD2 as D (6 bases). CDR3 length: 13 amino acids. V was pared by 5 bases and J by 5 bases, with 10 bases between. Germline assignment: CDR1 SGHAT and CDR2 FQNNGV. The CDR3 DNA reads TGTGCCAGCAGCGTGGAGCGGGACAATGAGCAGTTCTTC. The encoded protein is CASSVERDNEQFF.